A selection of T cell receptor beta chains follows, all from one sample in a study of OX40 agonist ivuxolimab in advanced cancers. The repertoire was sequenced with immunoSEQ multiplex PCR; TCRdb's copy has only in-frame clones and lacks some. The sample has roughly 29,000 clones, about nine tenths seen once. The source was CD4+ or CD8+ T cells sorted from blood, collected in a trial of the OX40 agonist ivuxolimab. The source is an adult with an advanced solid tumor such as melanoma, head and neck, liver or kidney cancer. The CDR3 runs from the conserved cysteine through the conserved F or W. Each record gives: V gene, D gene, clone size, J gene, CDR3 protein, CDR3 DNA. D genes are given only for firm matches. The size of a clone is reported for some rows only, either as once, few or many, or as a class for expanded clones.

v_gene: TRBV12-5
d_gene: -
abundance: -
j_gene: TRBJ2-5
CDR3aa: CASGFGPPPGQETQYF
CDR3nt: TGTGCTAGTGGTTTCGGACCGCCCCCGGGGCAGGAGACCCAGTACTTC

v_gene: TRBV13
d_gene: -
abundance: -
j_gene: TRBJ2-7
CDR3aa: CASSLVGGIYEQYF
CDR3nt: TGTGCCAGCAGCTTAGTTGGCGGGATCTACGAGCAGTACTTC

v_gene: TRBV11-3
d_gene: TRBD2
abundance: -
j_gene: TRBJ2-1
CDR3aa: CASSSGTSGYNEQFF
CDR3nt: TGTGCCAGCAGCTCCGGGACTAGCGGATACAATGAGCAGTTCTTC

v_gene: TRBV21-1
d_gene: -
abundance: once
j_gene: TRBJ2-3
CDR3aa: CASSKGTASETDTQYF
CDR3nt: TGTGCCAGCAGCAAAGGGACAGCCTCCGAAACAGATACGCAGTATTTT

v_gene: TRBV9
d_gene: TRBD1
abundance: once
j_gene: TRBJ1-1
CDR3aa: CASSSRGRGAEAFF
CDR3nt: TGTGCCAGCAGCAGTAGGGGGCGCGGGGCTGAAGCTTTCTTT

v_gene: TRBV7-9
d_gene: -
abundance: -
j_gene: TRBJ2-2
CDR3aa: CASSFGVGELFF
CDR3nt: TGTGCCAGCAGCTTCGGGGTCGGGGAGCTGTTTTTT

v_gene: TRBV7-2
d_gene: TRBD2
abundance: -
j_gene: TRBJ2-7
CDR3aa: CASSLGTSGGYEQYF
CDR3nt: TGTGCCAGCAGCTTAGGTACTAGCGGGGGCTACGAGCAGTACTTC

v_gene: TRBV7-2
d_gene: TRBD1
abundance: -
j_gene: TRBJ2-7
CDR3aa: CASSLGIDRGPPYGEQYF
CDR3nt: TGTGCCAGCAGCTTAGGAATTGACAGGGGGCCCCCTTACGGCGAGCAGTACTTC

v_gene: TRBV7-8
d_gene: TRBD2
abundance: -
j_gene: TRBJ2-1
CDR3aa: CAVSGTSGSPAYNEQFF
CDR3nt: TGTGCCGTTTCGGGGACTAGCGGGAGTCCCGCCTACAATGAGCAGTTCTTC

v_gene: TRBV10-3
d_gene: -
abundance: -
j_gene: TRBJ1-1
CDR3aa: CAISSVRDRTYTEAFF
CDR3nt: TGTGCCATCAGTTCTGTACGCGACAGGACATACACTGAAGCTTTCTTT

v_gene: TRBV2
d_gene: -
abundance: -
j_gene: TRBJ2-1
CDR3aa: CASSATGRGNEQFF
CDR3nt: TGTGCCAGCAGTGCGACAGGGCGGGGGAATGAGCAGTTCTTC

v_gene: TRBV2
d_gene: TRBD2
abundance: -
j_gene: TRBJ2-3
CDR3aa: CASSTSGTSGTDTQYF
CDR3nt: TGTGCCAGCAGTACTTCAGGGACTAGCGGCACAGATACGCAGTATTTT

v_gene: TRBV2
d_gene: -
abundance: -
j_gene: TRBJ1-5
CDR3aa: CASSADGSNQPQHF
CDR3nt: TGTGCCAGCAGTGCAGACGGTAGCAATCAGCCCCAGCATTTT

v_gene: TRBV13
d_gene: TRBD2
abundance: -
j_gene: TRBJ2-2
CDR3aa: CASRIRTSGVPGELFF
CDR3nt: TGTGCCAGCCGCATCAGGACTAGCGGGGTCCCCGGGGAGCTGTTTTTT

v_gene: TRBV6-6
d_gene: -
abundance: -
j_gene: TRBJ2-7
CDR3aa: CASSLDSPLAEQYF
CDR3nt: TGTGCCAGCAGTTTGGACAGTCCTCTGGCCGAGCAGTACTTC

v_gene: TRBV5-1
d_gene: TRBD2
abundance: -
j_gene: TRBJ2-1
CDR3aa: CASSLVPDSQRGEQFF
CDR3nt: TGCGCCAGCAGCTTGGTTCCGGACTCCCAGCGGGGTGAGCAGTTCTTC

v_gene: TRBV27
d_gene: TRBD2
abundance: -
j_gene: TRBJ2-7
CDR3aa: CASSFGREYYEQYF
CDR3nt: TGTGCCAGCAGTTTTGGGCGGGAGTACTACGAGCAGTACTTC

v_gene: TRBV18
d_gene: -
abundance: -
j_gene: TRBJ2-2
CDR3aa: CASSRLGENTGELFF
CDR3nt: TGTGCCAGCTCACGTCTTGGGGAAAACACCGGGGAGCTGTTTTTT

v_gene: TRBV5-1
d_gene: -
abundance: -
j_gene: TRBJ2-1
CDR3aa: CASSLYSYNEQFF
CDR3nt: TGCGCCAGCAGCTTGTATTCCTACAATGAGCAGTTCTTC

v_gene: TRBV19
d_gene: TRBD2
abundance: -
j_gene: TRBJ2-7
CDR3aa: CASSNTLGLAGGPHEQYF
CDR3nt: TGTGCCAGTAGTAATACTCTGGGACTAGCGGGAGGGCCCCACGAGCAGTACTTC

v_gene: TRBV28
d_gene: -
abundance: once
j_gene: TRBJ1-6
CDR3aa: CASSLGTAGSPLHF
CDR3nt: TGTGCCAGCAGCCTTGGGACTGCGGGATCACCCCTCCACTTT

v_gene: TRBV7-8
d_gene: TRBD1
abundance: few
j_gene: TRBJ2-2
CDR3aa: CASSTHRGQGTGELFF
CDR3nt: TGTGCCAGCAGCACTCATCGAGGACAGGGTACCGGGGAGCTGTTTTTT

v_gene: TRBV19
d_gene: TRBD2
abundance: once
j_gene: TRBJ2-7
CDR3aa: CASSIGLAGAHYEQYF
CDR3nt: TGTGCCAGTAGTATTGGGCTAGCGGGAGCCCACTACGAGCAGTACTTC

v_gene: TRBV19
d_gene: TRBD1
abundance: -
j_gene: TRBJ1-3
CDR3aa: CASSPPTGAGNTIYF
CDR3nt: TGTGCCAGTAGCCCACCGACAGGGGCTGGAAACACCATATATTTT

v_gene: TRBV12-5
d_gene: -
abundance: -
j_gene: TRBJ2-7
CDR3aa: CASALAYEQYF
CDR3nt: TGTGCTAGCGCGTTGGCCTACGAGCAGTACTTC

v_gene: TRBV11-2
d_gene: TRBD2
abundance: -
j_gene: TRBJ2-7
CDR3aa: CASRGLAGASGDEQYF
CDR3nt: TGTGCCAGCAGGGGACTAGCGGGAGCTTCAGGCGACGAGCAGTACTTC

v_gene: TRBV5-8
d_gene: -
abundance: -
j_gene: TRBJ2-5
CDR3aa: CASSGGGLQETQYF
CDR3nt: TGTGCCAGCAGCGGGGGGGGCTTACAAGAGACCCAGTACTTC

v_gene: TRBV10-2
d_gene: -
abundance: -
j_gene: TRBJ2-7
CDR3aa: CASRAEWTGGSNEQYF
CDR3nt: TGCGCCAGCAGAGCGGAATGGACAGGCGGGAGTAACGAGCAGTACTTC

v_gene: TRBV6-5
d_gene: -
abundance: -
j_gene: TRBJ2-3
CDR3aa: CASSYIRGTDTQYF
CDR3nt: TGTGCCAGCAGTTACATTCGGGGGACAGATACGCAGTATTTT

v_gene: TRBV7-6
d_gene: -
abundance: -
j_gene: TRBJ2-3
CDR3aa: CASSFFVGGTDTQYF
CDR3nt: TGTGCCAGCAGCTTCTTTGTCGGTGGCACAGATACGCAGTATTTT

v_gene: TRBV13
d_gene: -
abundance: -
j_gene: TRBJ2-3
CDR3aa: CASSLPPTDTQYF
CDR3nt: TGTGCCAGCAGCTTACCACCGACAGATACGCAGTATTTT

v_gene: TRBV2
d_gene: -
abundance: -
j_gene: TRBJ2-3
CDR3aa: CASSELLSLDTQYF
CDR3nt: TGTGCCAGCAGTGAACTTCTTAGCTTGGATACGCAGTATTTT

v_gene: TRBV7-8
d_gene: -
abundance: -
j_gene: TRBJ2-7
CDR3aa: CASSLGGTYEQYF
CDR3nt: TGTGCCAGCAGCTTAGGGGGAACCTACGAGCAGTACTTC

v_gene: TRBV13
d_gene: TRBD1
abundance: -
j_gene: TRBJ1-6
CDR3aa: CASSQDRGRNSPLHF
CDR3nt: TGTGCCAGCAGCCAAGATAGGGGGCGGAATTCACCCCTCCACTTT

v_gene: TRBV5-1
d_gene: -
abundance: -
j_gene: TRBJ1-5
CDR3aa: CASSWGRPPIGSNQPQHF
CDR3nt: TGCGCCAGCAGCTGGGGCCGTCCGCCCATCGGAAGCAATCAGCCCCAGCATTTT

v_gene: TRBV11-3
d_gene: TRBD2
abundance: -
j_gene: TRBJ2-1
CDR3aa: CASSLVNGGREAEQFF
CDR3nt: TGTGCCAGCAGCTTAGTTAACGGGGGGCGGGAGGCTGAGCAGTTCTTC

v_gene: TRBV30
d_gene: -
abundance: -
j_gene: TRBJ2-7
CDR3aa: CAWSMAGEQYF
CDR3nt: TGTGCCTGGAGTATGGCGGGCGAGCAGTACTTC

v_gene: TRBV5-6
d_gene: -
abundance: -
j_gene: TRBJ2-1
CDR3aa: CASSLAARYNEQFF
CDR3nt: TGTGCCAGCAGCTTGGCGGCTAGGTACAATGAGCAGTTCTTC

v_gene: TRBV11-2
d_gene: -
abundance: -
j_gene: TRBJ1-5
CDR3aa: CASSLGRGANQPQHF
CDR3nt: TGTGCCAGCAGCTTAGGCCGGGGGGCCAATCAGCCCCAGCATTTT

v_gene: TRBV10-3
d_gene: -
abundance: -
j_gene: TRBJ1-1
CDR3aa: CAIAEVALVNTEAFF
CDR3nt: TGTGCCATCGCAGAAGTCGCATTGGTGAACACTGAAGCTTTCTTT

v_gene: TRBV6-6
d_gene: TRBD1
abundance: -
j_gene: TRBJ1-2
CDR3aa: CASSYRGQGYGYTF
CDR3nt: TGTGCCAGCAGTTACAGGGGACAGGGATATGGCTACACCTTC

v_gene: TRBV4-1
d_gene: TRBD2
abundance: once
j_gene: TRBJ2-7
CDR3aa: CASSQVSGRADEQYF
CDR3nt: TGCGCCAGCAGCCAAGTGAGCGGGAGGGCCGACGAGCAGTACTTC

v_gene: TRBV13
d_gene: -
abundance: few
j_gene: TRBJ2-7
CDR3aa: CASSYQEEMDEQYF
CDR3nt: TGTGCCAGCAGCTACCAGGAGGAGATGGACGAGCAGTACTTC

v_gene: TRBV9
d_gene: TRBD2
abundance: -
j_gene: TRBJ2-7
CDR3aa: CASSVELAGPYEQYF
CDR3nt: TGTGCCAGCAGCGTAGAACTAGCGGGGCCCTACGAGCAGTACTTC

v_gene: TRBV27
d_gene: -
abundance: -
j_gene: TRBJ1-1
CDR3aa: CASSSGDLGTEAFF
CDR3nt: TGTGCCAGCAGTTCGGGGGATTTGGGCACTGAAGCTTTCTTT

v_gene: TRBV6-5
d_gene: -
abundance: -
j_gene: TRBJ2-7
CDR3aa: CASSTFPGAYEQYF
CDR3nt: TGTGCCAGCAGTACCTTTCCCGGGGCCTACGAGCAGTACTTC

v_gene: TRBV13
d_gene: -
abundance: -
j_gene: TRBJ2-7
CDR3aa: CASSPPGPKIAYEQYF
CDR3nt: TGTGCCAGCAGCCCCCCGGGACCCAAAATCGCGTACGAGCAGTACTTC

v_gene: TRBV10-3
d_gene: -
abundance: few
j_gene: TRBJ2-7
CDR3aa: CAISEAGLSYEQYF
CDR3nt: TGTGCCATCAGTGAAGCGGGTCTATCCTACGAGCAGTACTTC

v_gene: TRBV19
d_gene: -
abundance: -
j_gene: TRBJ2-7
CDR3aa: CASSIRTATQTSYEQYF
CDR3nt: TGTGCCAGTAGTATACGGACGGCGACTCAGACCTCCTACGAGCAGTACTTC